This T cell receptor (beta chain) came from a study of shared clonotypes between healthy human individuals. Recent acute infections and vaccinations were absent in the healthy HIV-negative adult donors. Approximately 100 million PBMCs served as the genomic DNA source for unsorted samples. The table came from immunoSEQ multiplex PCR; TCRdb's copy has only in-frame clones and leaves some out. Of hundreds of thousands of clones listed, more than 70% are singletons. The trim removed 4 bases at V and 1 base at J, leaving 2 bases unmatched. This CDR3 has 15 amino acids. Germline values: CDR1 MGHRA, CDR2 YSYEKL.

The sequence derives from a woman aged 40 to 50 in good health. Some clones in this sample may be carry-over from other donors' samples. Input material: PBMCs. This chain joins TRBV4-1 and TRBJ2-2; 8 bases are a match to TRBD1. CDR3 residues: CASSRGQGNTGELFF. CDR3 DNA sequence: TGCGCCAGCAGCCGAGGACAGGGGAACACCGGGGAGCTGTTTTTT.